The next 15 T cell receptor beta chains were all read from a single sample in a study of beta chain features in type 1 diabetes. Expressed TCRB transcripts were sequenced, since all the RNA that had been isolated was reverse transcribed. TCRdb's copy holds only in-frame clones and misses some; the assay was immunoSEQ multiplex PCR. This table holds 430,000 or so clones, about 10% found once. The sample comprised naive CD4+ T cells from blood. The receptors were sampled from a woman younger than 30 in good health.

The rearrangement links TRBV9 to TRBJ2-2; 7 nucleotides line up with TRBD1. Germline trimming cut 1 base from V and 3 bases from J; bases unmatched to any gene: 0. The CDR3 covers 14 residues. CDR1 is SGDLS, CDR2 YYNGEE, per germline. CDR3 loop: CASSVRGHTGELFF. CDR3 nucleotides: TGTGCCAGCAGCGTAAGGGGGCACACCGGGGAGCTGTTTTTT.

The chain couples TRBV11-2 to TRBJ2-1; 14 nucleotides line up with TRBD2. Looked up from germline, CDR1 is SGHAT and CDR2 is FQNNGV. The CDR3 totals 17 residues. V trimming: 1 base; J trimming: 8 bases; junction bases outside the gene matches: 7. The DNA for the CDR3 is TGTGCCAGCAGCTTAGTTAAGACTAGCGGGGGGGACTATGAGCAGTTCTTC. The encoded protein is CASSLVKTSGGDYEQFF. Full variable domain (missing parts from reference TRBV11-2 and TRBJ2-1): EAGVAQSPRYKIIEKRQSVAFWCNPISGHATLYWYQQILGQGPKLLIQFQNNGVVDDSQLPKDRFSAERLKGVDSTLKIQPAKLEDSAVYLCASSLVKTSGGDYEQFFGPGTRLTVL.

The chain carries TRBV7-9 and TRBJ2-7; D is uncertain. This CDR3 is 16 amino acids long. V was trimmed by 5 bases and J by 2 bases, leaving 19 bases between them. The germline CDR1 and CDR2 sequences are SEHNR and FQNEAQ (reference sequence). The CDR3 protein is CASSPTPGGYPYEQYF. The DNA of the CDR3 is TGTGCCAGCAGCCCTACCCCTGGCGGCTACCCCTACGAGCAGTACTTC.

The chain recombines TRBV2 with TRBJ1-6; maybe TRBD1 (5 bases). The germline gives CDR1 SNHLY, CDR2 FYNNEI. The CDR3 spans 15 residues. V dropped 3 bases and J dropped 7 bases, with 13 bases sitting between them. For the CDR3, the DNA is TGTGCCAGCAGTGAGCAGGGATCGAGCAATTCACCCCTCCACTTT. This codes for CASSEQGSSNSPLHF.

This clone was seen more than once but under ten times. This chain uses TRBV4-2 with TRBJ2-7; 8 nucleotides agree with TRBD1. Germline CDR1 LGHNA, CDR2 YNFKEQ. CDR3 length: 15 residues. Unmatched junction bases numbered 9, after V lost 5 bases and J lost 3 bases. CDR3 in amino acids: CASSRDGQGGYEQYF. The CDR3 DNA follows: TGTGCCAGCAGCAGAGATGGACAGGGTGGCTACGAGCAGTACTTC.

This clone was seen more than once but under ten times. This chain links TRBV7-9 with TRBJ2-7; possibly TRBD1 for D (6 bases). CDR1 SEHNR and CDR2 FQNEAQ come from the germline V gene (reference sequence). CDR3 length: 12 amino acids. The V end was cut by 1 base, the J end by 12 bases, with 13 bases between. The DNA for the CDR3 is TGTGCCAGCAGCTTAGTACAGGGCCAGATGTACGTC. The encoded protein is CASSLVQGQMYV.

The rearrangement joins TRBV7-2 to TRBJ2-7; 10 bases match TRBD2. V was clipped by 4 bases and J by 5 bases; unmatched bases: 8. CDR3 length: 15 amino acids. Germline V gene sequence: CDR1 SGHTA, CDR2 FQGNSA. The CDR3: CASSSRAGGLDEQYF. CDR3 in DNA: TGTGCCAGCAGCTCCAGAGCGGGAGGGCTAGACGAGCAGTACTTC.

The chain recombines TRBV7-9 with TRBJ1-6; possible D gene TRBD1, 6 bases. V lost 5 bases and J 8 bases, leaving 13 bases between the germline ends. The CDR3 sequence is 14 residues long. In germline, CDR1 is SEHNR, CDR2 FQNEAQ (reference sequence). The CDR3 nucleotides are TGTGCCAGCAGCACGGCCCAGGGGCATTCACCCCTCCACTTT. This codes for CASSTAQGHSPLHF.

The CDR3, as DNA: TGTGCCAGCAGCTTGGACCCTTACGAGCAGTACTTC. This codes for CASSLDPYEQYF. The chain employs TRBV7-2 and TRBJ2-7, with no clear D. CDR1 is SGHTA, CDR2 FQGNSA, per germline. Deletions cut 3 bases from V and 4 bases from J, with 7 bases between. The CDR3 is 12 residues long.

J is TRBJ2-5 and V is TRBV18; 9 bases map to TRBD2. Germline lookup yields CDR1 KGHSH and CDR2 LQKENI. The CDR3 spans 17 residues. The V gene end was trimmed by 2 bases and the J gene end by 5 bases; junction bases not matched to a gene: 12. The chain's CDR3 is CASSPKFSLAGPETQYF. The CDR3 coding sequence is TGTGCCAGCTCACCAAAATTCTCCCTAGCGGGGCCGGAGACCCAGTACTTC.

This sequence joins TRBV6-1 and TRBJ2-6, with D unresolved. V shed 4 bases and J shed 0 bases, with 16 bases lying between them. CDR1 and CDR2 from the germline V gene are MNHNS and SASEGT. This CDR3 is built from 18 residues. The CDR3, as DNA: TGTGCCAGCAGTGTCTTATCGAGACCTGGCTCTGGGGCCAACGTCCTGACTTTC. It yields the protein CASSVLSRPGSGANVLTF.

The CDR3 DNA follows: TGTGCCAGCAGCTTAACTTCCGGGGACACTGAAGCTTTCTTT. This sequence encodes CASSLTSGDTEAFF. The J gene is TRBJ1-1, the V gene TRBV7-3, with no clear D. Trimming left V 0 bases short and J 3 bases short, with 8 bases between. This CDR3 spans 14 amino acids. Germline V gene lookup returns CDR1 SGHTA and CDR2 FQGTGA. The variable domain in full, with the rest retrieved from reference TRBV7-3 and TRBJ1-1, is GAGVSQTPSNKVTEKGKYVELRCDPISGHTALYWYRQSLGQGPEFLIYFQGTGAADDSGLPNDRFFAVRPEGSVSTLKIQRTERGDSAVYLCASSLTSGDTEAFFGQGTRLTVV.

CDR3 amino acids: CASSQDRQAVFF. The CDR3 DNA is TGCGCCAGCAGCCAAGATCGTCAGGCGGTTTTCTTT. This chain connects TRBV4-1 to TRBJ1-1, with no clear D. The germline V and J ends were trimmed by 0 bases and 13 bases, with 12 bases remaining between them. Germline V lookup: CDR1 MGHRA, CDR2 YSYEKL. This CDR3 has 12 residues.

This clone has only a few counts. The V and J genes are TRBV5-1 and TRBJ2-5; unclear D gene. V was clipped by 3 bases and J by 5 bases, with 8 bases between them. The CDR3 loop spans 12 amino acids. Per the germline V gene, CDR1 is SGHRS and CDR2 is YFSETQ. CDR3 nucleotides: TGCGCCAGCAGCTCCCCCAGGGAGACCCAGTACTTC. Amino acids: CASSSPRETQYF.

Notes on this clone: An end of the junction differs from the germline gene, which may be a read error. The chain has TRBV19 and TRBJ2-3, with TRBD2 matching 7 bases. The germline CDR1 and CDR2 sequences are LNHDA and SQIVND (reference sequence). This CDR3 comprises 14 residues. CDR3 sequence (DNA): TGTGCCAGTAGCATAGCGGGTTTCACAGATACGCAGTATTTT. Translated: CASSIAGFTDTQYF.